One sample yielded the 14 T cell receptor beta chains listed below, sequenced in a study of beta chain features in type 1 diabetes. Study-level results: Significant though moderate, a shortening of TCRB CDR3s appeared in all four CD4+ subsets of Type 1 diabetes patients.

The study reverse transcribed the entire isolated RNA, so it sequenced expressed TCRB transcripts. Clones were read by immunoSEQ multiplex PCR, and TCRdb kept only the in-frame ones, dropping some. The top ten hold about 1.3% of the sample, which has around 140,000 clones, roughly an eighth seen once. These receptors' targets are unknown. The source material was central memory CD4+ T cells from blood. These receptors were obtained from a man aged 18 to 35 with type 1 diabetes.

There are a few counts of this clone. V and J are TRBV19 and TRBJ2-1; 10 positions match TRBD2. CDR1 is LNHDA and CDR2 is SQIVND in the germline V gene (reference sequence). The CDR3 has 14 residues. The J segment lost 9 bases and the V segment lost 4 bases, leaving 6 bases of the junction unmatched. CDR3 amino acids: CASSNQRGGLEQFF. In nucleotides, the CDR3 is TGTGCCAGTAGTAACCAGCGGGGGGGCCTTGAGCAGTTCTTC.

This clone showed up many times. This chain joins TRBV18 and TRBJ2-1; a weak D match, TRBD2 (5 bases). The V gene lost 1 base and the J gene lost 6 bases, with 13 bases spanning the gap. The germline V gene has CDR1 KGHSH and CDR2 LQKENI. The length of the CDR3 is 15 residues. The CDR3: CASSPQGPAGNEQFF. The CDR3 nucleotides are TGTGCCAGCTCACCACAAGGCCCGGCGGGCAATGAGCAGTTCTTC.

This clone was recorded a few times. Possible read error: a much larger clone is one base away. The V and J genes are TRBV6-5 and TRBJ2-1; no clear D gene. The V gene's germline CDR1 is MNHEY and CDR2 SVGAGI. V lost 6 bases and J lost 0, with 12 bases in between. This CDR3 has 15 amino acids. Written as DNA, the CDR3 is TGTGCCAGCAGAGGCTGGAGCAGCTCCTACAATGAGCAGTTCTTC. Protein product: CASRGWSSSYNEQFF.

There are a few counts of this clone. V gene TRBV29-1 combines with J gene TRBJ1-1; possibly TRBD1 for D (6 bases). The V gene's germline CDR1 is SQVTM and CDR2 ANQGSEA. There are 12 residues in the CDR3. The V gene lost 7 bases and the J gene lost 8 bases, with 17 bases spanning the gap. The CDR3 region has the DNA TGCAGCGCCCGCATTGCGGGGGGCGAAGCTTTCTTT. This encodes CSARIAGGEAFF. The full variable domain, completed using reference TRBV29-1 and TRBJ1-1, is SAVISQKPSRDICQRGTSLTIQCQVDSQVTMMFWYRQQPGQSLTLIATANQGSEATYESGFVIDKFPISRPNLTFSTLTVSNMSPEDSSIYLCSARIAGGEAFFGQGTRLTVV.

The sample holds a few counts of this clone. The V call is TRBV29-1, the J call TRBJ1-2; unclear D gene. The CDR3 has 17 amino acids. V was cut by 4 bases and J by 0 bases, with 21 bases left in between. Germline assignment: CDR1 SQVTM and CDR2 ANQGSEA. CDR3 loop: CSVGTPGYATSNYGYTF. The CDR3 nucleotides are TGCAGCGTTGGAACCCCCGGGTACGCGACTTCTAACTATGGCTACACCTTC.

This clone appeared a few times. The chain employs TRBV14 and TRBJ1-2, with TRBD1 matching 10 bases. The CDR3 is made up of 15 amino acids. With V trimmed by 3 bases and J by 2 bases, 3 bases remained unmatched. The V gene's germline CDR1 is SGHDN and CDR2 FVKESK. CDR3 residues: CASSHSTGGNYGYTF. In nucleotides, the CDR3 is TGTGCCAGCAGCCATTCGACAGGGGGCAACTATGGCTACACCTTC.

This clone has only a few counts. This chain connects TRBV30 to TRBJ2-7, with 9 positions matching TRBD1. The germline V gene encodes CDR1 GTSNPN and CDR2 SVGIG (reference sequence). CDR3 length: 14 residues. V shed 3 bases, J shed 4 bases, and the junction held 7 bases outside the gene matches. The CDR3 bases are TGTGCCTGGAGAGGACGACAGGGGGAGTACGAGCAGTACTTC. Amino acids: CAWRGRQGEYEQYF.

The rearrangement joins TRBV30 to TRBJ2-3, with 8 bases fitting TRBD2. The CDR3 has 14 residues. Unmatched junction bases numbered 7, after V lost 8 bases and J lost 0 bases. The germline V gene encodes CDR1 GTSNPN and CDR2 SVGIG (reference sequence). CDR3 protein: CAGNSGVSTDTQYF. In DNA, the CDR3 is TGTGCCGGGAATAGCGGGGTTAGCACAGATACGCAGTATTTT.

This clone was recorded a few times. The V call is TRBV4-2, the J call TRBJ2-1; TRBD2 aligns across 7 bases. Germline V gene sequence: CDR1 LGHNA, CDR2 YNFKEQ. The CDR3 totals 17 residues. Trimming removed 0 bases from V and 9 bases from J; junction bases left unmatched: 14. This CDR3 reads CASSQDRWRGSLGEQFF. In DNA form, the CDR3 reads TGTGCCAGCAGCCAAGATCGGTGGCGCGGGAGTTTGGGTGAGCAGTTCTTC.

The rearrangement links TRBV2 to TRBJ2-3; no reliable D call. V was shortened by 3 bases and J by 2 bases, with 9 bases between the two germline ends. The CDR3 consists of 14 residues. Germline V gives CDR1 SNHLY, CDR2 FYNNEI. CDR3 nucleotides: TGTGCCAGCAGTGACAAGAAAACCACAGATACGCAGTATTTT. Translation gives CASSDKKTTDTQYF.

This clone showed up many times. The CDR3 DNA reads as TGTGCCAGCAGTCCCCGTCGAGAGGGGCACGAGCAGTACTTC. Translating gives CASSPRREGHEQYF. V is TRBV27 and J is TRBJ2-7; either TRBD1 or TRBD2 may supply D (5 bases each). Per germline, CDR1 MNHEY and CDR2 SMNVEV (reference sequence). The ends were cut back, 5 bases at V and 5 bases at J, with 16 bases in the middle. The CDR3 has 14 residues.

V usage is TRBV6-5 and J usage is TRBJ2-2; 7 bases align to TRBD2. V gave up 3 bases and J gave up 4 bases; unmatched junction bases: 2. This CDR3 contains 14 residues. Germline V gene data show CDR1 as MNHEY and CDR2 as SVGAGI. CDR3 sequence: CASSYVAGTGELFF. For the CDR3, the DNA is TGTGCCAGCAGTTATGTAGCGGGCACCGGGGAGCTGTTTTTT.

The J gene is TRBJ2-5, the V gene TRBV28, with a possible D match to TRBD1 (6 bases). Germline V lookup: CDR1 MDHEN, CDR2 SYDVKM. The CDR3 has 14 amino acids. Trimming left V 6 bases short and J 0 bases short, with 11 bases between. The CDR3 is CASRPTGYQETQYF. The CDR3 nucleotides are TGTGCCAGCAGGCCCACAGGGTACCAAGAGACCCAGTACTTC.

The chain uses TRBV28 and TRBJ2-5; 8 bases line up with TRBD1. This CDR3 is 12 amino acids long. V dropped 7 bases and J dropped 9; count of bases not matched to a gene: 7. CDR1 is MDHEN and CDR2 is SYDVKM in the germline V gene. The CDR3 region has the DNA TGTGCCAGCAAGGACAGGGTGGCAGCCCAGTACTTC. It translates to CASKDRVAAQYF. The entire variable domain, with the rest obtained from reference TRBV28 and TRBJ2-5, is as follows: DVKVTQSSRYLVKRTGEKVFLECVQDMDHENMFWYRQDPGLGLRLIYFSYDVKMKEKGDIPEGYSVSREKKERFSLILESASTNQTSMYLCASKDRVAAQYFGPGTRLLVL.